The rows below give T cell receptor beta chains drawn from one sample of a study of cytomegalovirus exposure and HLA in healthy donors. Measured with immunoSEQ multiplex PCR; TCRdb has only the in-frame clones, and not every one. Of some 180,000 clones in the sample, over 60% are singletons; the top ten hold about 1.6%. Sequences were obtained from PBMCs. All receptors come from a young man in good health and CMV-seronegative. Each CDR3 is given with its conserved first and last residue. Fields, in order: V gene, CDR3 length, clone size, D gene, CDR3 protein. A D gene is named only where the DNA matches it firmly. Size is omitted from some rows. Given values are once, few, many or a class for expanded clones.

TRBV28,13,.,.,CASSPLDTGELFF
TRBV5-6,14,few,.,CASRAGGGGNTIYF
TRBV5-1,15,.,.,CASSSRGESYNEQFF
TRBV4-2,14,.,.,CASSPRTGTDTQYF
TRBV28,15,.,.,CASSFHRSTNEKLFF
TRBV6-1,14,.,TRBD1,CASRAGQGYNEQFF
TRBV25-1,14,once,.,CASTRAGPSHEQYF
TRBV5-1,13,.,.,CASSLAGDTEAFF
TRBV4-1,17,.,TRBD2,CASSQERSAGDQETQYF
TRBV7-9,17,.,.,CASSLPAGNHSNQPQHF
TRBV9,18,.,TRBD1,CASSVGIPDRVVATEAFF
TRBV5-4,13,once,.,CASSQDRWEEQYF
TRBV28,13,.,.,CASSMFITYEQYF
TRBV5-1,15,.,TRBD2,CASTSTSPIDNEQFF
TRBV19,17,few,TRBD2,CASSIRLAGGPGSEQFF